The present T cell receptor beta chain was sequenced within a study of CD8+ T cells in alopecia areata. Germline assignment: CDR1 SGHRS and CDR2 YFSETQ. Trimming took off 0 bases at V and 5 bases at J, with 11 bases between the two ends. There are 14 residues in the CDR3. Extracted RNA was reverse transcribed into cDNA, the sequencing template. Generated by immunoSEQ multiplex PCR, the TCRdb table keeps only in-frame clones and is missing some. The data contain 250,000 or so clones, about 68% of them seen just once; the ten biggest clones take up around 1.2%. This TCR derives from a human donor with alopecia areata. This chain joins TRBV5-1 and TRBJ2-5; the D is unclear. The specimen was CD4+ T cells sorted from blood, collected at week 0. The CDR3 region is CASSLGATFETQYF. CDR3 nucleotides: TGCGCCAGCAGCTTGGGGGCTACGTTCGAGACCCAGTACTTC.